The next 20 T cell receptor beta chains were all read from a single sample in a study of shared clonotypes between healthy human individuals. Produced via immunoSEQ multiplex PCR; TCRdb's table is partial and in-frame only. The table includes roughly 2.5 million clones, approximately 94% detected once. The specimen sequenced was naive CD4+ T cells sorted from blood. Subset given: CD45RA+ positively selected. The receptors here all came from a man aged 18-30 years in good health.

J is TRBJ1-5 and V is TRBV6-1; D may be TRBD1 (6 bases). The CDR3 spans 14 residues. Trimming pared 2 bases from V and 11 bases from J, leaving 16 bases between. Germline CDR1 is MNHNS and CDR2 is SASEGT. CDR3 sequence (DNA): TGTGCCAGCAGTGAAATTCTGACAGGCAGGGCCCAGCATTTT. Its translation is CASSEILTGRAQHF.

The chain uses TRBV9 and TRBJ1-1; 9 bases agree with TRBD1. This CDR3 region has 15 residues. V was pared by 4 bases and J by 7 bases, with 11 bases of the junction left unmatched. The germline gives CDR1 SGDLS, CDR2 YYNGEE. The CDR3 sequence: CASSPRLRDRVEAFF. In DNA form, the CDR3 reads TGTGCCAGCAGCCCCCGGCTGCGGGACAGGGTTGAAGCTTTCTTT.

The gene calls are TRBV10-1 and TRBJ2-7; the match to TRBD1 covers 9 bases. Germline V gene data show CDR1 as WNHNN and CDR2 as SYGVQD (reference sequence). V lost 3 bases to trimming and J lost 5 bases; unmatched junction nucleotides: 5. The CDR3 is 14 residues long. CDR3 nucleotides: TGCGCCAGCAGTGAAGGGGACAGGGTCCACGAGCAGTACTTC. Its translation is CASSEGDRVHEQYF.

The chain carries TRBV19 and TRBJ2-1, with D perhaps matching TRBD2 (5 bases). The germline gives CDR1 LNHDA, CDR2 SQIVND (reference sequence). The CDR3 runs 14 residues. V lost 3 bases and J lost 10, with 16 bases in between. The CDR3: CASSIAGYGGEQFF. The CDR3 DNA is TGTGCCAGTAGTATTGCGGGCTACGGCGGGGAGCAGTTCTTC.

CDR3 DNA: TGCGCCAGCAGTGAGTCTCACCAGACCCAGTACTTC. Encoded protein: CASSESHQTQYF. The V and J genes are TRBV10-2 and TRBJ2-5; no firm D call. Germline CDR1 reads WSHSY; CDR2 reads SAAADI. The CDR3 length is 12 residues. Trimming took 0 bases from V and 6 from J, leaving 5 bases between them.

This chain uses TRBV7-9 with TRBJ2-2; 7 nucleotides align to TRBD1. This CDR3 is 13 amino acids long. J lost 11 bases, V lost 5 bases, and 8 bases had no gene match. Germline lookup yields CDR1 SEHNR and CDR2 FQNEAQ (reference sequence). CDR3 in amino acids: CASSQTGQGELFF. CDR3 nucleotides: TGTGCCAGCAGCCAGACAGGGCAGGGCGAGCTGTTTTTT.

V usage is TRBV6-6 and J usage is TRBJ2-7, with D unclear. Between the trimmed V and J ends, which lost 2 bases and 1 base, there was a span of 9 bases. The CDR3 has 14 residues. CDR1 MNHNY and CDR2 SVGAGI come from the germline V gene (reference sequence). The chain's CDR3 is CASSYVTPSYEQYF. CDR3 DNA: TGTGCCAGCAGTTACGTGACACCGTCCTACGAGCAGTACTTC.

Notes on this clone: Sequence at one end of the junction differs from germline and may be a read error. The CDR3 loop reads CASSFQSGTSF. Here the CDR3 DNA reads TGTGCCAGCAGCTTTCAATCAGGGACCTCCTTC. The chain uses TRBV7-2 and TRBJ1-2; weak D call: TRBD1 (5 bases). CDR1 and CDR2 (germline): SGHTA, FQGNSA. The CDR3 has 11 residues.

The V gene is TRBV7-9, the J gene TRBJ2-4; no definite D call. CDR1 is SEHNR and CDR2 is FQNEAQ in the germline V gene (reference sequence). Deletions cut 5 bases from V and 5 bases from J, with 7 bases between. The CDR3 is 12 residues long. The CDR3 sequence is CASSRTENIQYF. The CDR3 DNA reads TGTGCCAGCAGCAGGACGGAAAACATTCAGTACTTC.

CDR3 protein: CASSPGLAGALEQFF. In DNA form, the CDR3 reads TGTGCCAGCAGCCCGGGACTAGCGGGAGCTCTGGAGCAGTTCTTC. The chain combines TRBV7-2 with TRBJ2-1, with TRBD2 identical over 14 bases. Germline V gene data show CDR1 as SGHTA and CDR2 as FQGNSA. This CDR3 is built from 15 residues. With V trimmed by 5 bases and J by 10 bases, 7 bases remained unmatched.

The V and J genes are TRBV4-2 and TRBJ1-5; a weak D match, TRBD1 (6 bases). This CDR3 has 15 residues. V lost 3 bases and J lost 5, with 14 bases in between. Germline assignment: CDR1 LGHNA and CDR2 YNFKEQ. For the CDR3, the DNA is TGTGCCAGCAGCCAGGGTACAGGGTTTTATCAGCCCCAGCATTTT. This encodes CASSQGTGFYQPQHF.

This clone has a single count. The rearrangement uses TRBV6-4 and TRBJ2-1; TRBD1 matches at 8 bases. The V and J ends lost 5 bases and 2 bases, in that order; junction bases with no gene match: 5. CDR3 length: 15 amino acids. Per the germline V gene, CDR1 is MRHNA and CDR2 is SNTAGT. The chain's CDR3 is CASSSGQGAYNEQFF. CDR3 nucleotide sequence: TGTGCCAGCAGTAGTGGACAGGGCGCCTACAATGAGCAGTTCTTC.

The chain carries TRBV5-1 and TRBJ2-7, with TRBD2 matching 11 bases. Losses at the gene ends were 3 bases for V and 2 bases for J; bases not matched to a gene: 10. Germline assignment: CDR1 SGHRS and CDR2 YFSETQ. The CDR3 totals 17 residues. The CDR3 sequence is CASSSHPTSGKAYEQYF. In DNA form, the CDR3 reads TGCGCCAGCAGCTCCCACCCGACTAGCGGGAAAGCCTACGAGCAGTACTTC.

This clone has a single count. J is TRBJ2-1 and V is TRBV9; TRBD2 aligns across 9 bases. CDR1 and CDR2 (germline): SGDLS, YYNGEE. The CDR3 has 12 residues. Trimming at V came to 3 bases and at J to 9 bases, leaving 1 base not matched to a gene. The CDR3 spells CASSGGRGEQFF. In nucleotides, the CDR3 is TGTGCCAGCAGCGGCGGGAGGGGTGAGCAGTTCTTC.

To note about this clone: Other DNA sequences within the sample encode an identical CDR3. CDR3: CASSPGTRGYEQYF. The CDR3, as DNA: TGTGCCAGCTCACCCGGGACTCGGGGATACGAGCAGTACTTC. This chain joins TRBV18 and TRBJ2-7; tentatively, D is TRBD2 (6 bases). This CDR3 region has 14 residues. Per the germline V gene, CDR1 is KGHSH and CDR2 is LQKENI. V dropped 3 bases and J dropped 4 bases, with 13 bases sitting between them.

This clone appeared a few times. The DNA of the CDR3 is TGCGCCAGCAGTGAGGGACCTACCACAGATACGCAGTATTTT. This encodes CASSEGPTTDTQYF. This rearrangement joins TRBV10-1 to TRBJ2-3; D uncertain. The CDR3 spans 14 residues. Trimming removed 2 bases at V and 2 bases at J, with 8 bases between. Germline loops: CDR1 WNHNN, CDR2 SYGVQD (reference sequence).

The chain links TRBV4-1 to TRBJ2-7; D is uncertain. Germline lookup yields CDR1 MGHRA and CDR2 YSYEKL. This CDR3 is built from 14 residues. V was shortened by 1 base and J by 1 base, with 8 bases between the two germline ends. The CDR3: CASSQGWLSYEQYF. In nucleotides, the CDR3 is TGCGCCAGCAGCCAAGGGTGGCTTTCCTACGAGCAGTACTTC.

This sequence joins TRBV5-1 and TRBJ1-1; possible D gene TRBD1, 5 bases. V gave up 4 bases and J gave up 0 bases, with 16 bases separating them. This CDR3 comprises 16 residues. Per the germline V gene, CDR1 is SGHRS and CDR2 is YFSETQ. For the CDR3, the DNA is TGCGCCAGCAGCCCGAACGTCGCAGGGCTGAACACTGAAGCTTTCTTT. This translates into CASSPNVAGLNTEAFF.

V and J are TRBV6-1 and TRBJ1-1, with 7 bases matching TRBD1. The CDR3 loop spans 15 amino acids. V shed 5 bases and J 4 bases; nucleotides not matched to a gene: 10. CDR1 is MNHNS, CDR2 SASEGT, per germline. The CDR3 DNA follows: TGTGCCAGCAGTATAGGGGGAGGGGGCTTCACTGAAGCTTTCTTT. Translated: CASSIGGGGFTEAFF.

This chain links TRBV5-1 with TRBJ1-2; TRBD1 is a possible D gene (5 bases). This CDR3 is 15 amino acids long. V shed 0 bases and J shed 4 bases, with 13 bases lying between them. From germline, CDR1 is SGHRS and CDR2 YFSETQ. CDR3 protein: CASSLEGALTYGYTF. The CDR3 coding sequence is TGCGCCAGCAGCTTGGAAGGGGCGCTTACCTATGGCTACACCTTC.